Included here is one TCR beta chain sequence, with context. In this sample, this clonotype turned up a few times. Its recognized antigen is unknown. The sample holds no much larger clone one base away, and base qualities are not on file. The reads were generated on an Illumina NovaSeq 6000. cDNA libraries for TCRalpha and TCRbeta were prepared by 5'RACE using constant-segment primers, with sample barcodes and unique molecular identifiers added. RNA was extracted from every sample with Trizol reagent. The libraries were amplified in two PCR steps, and the second step added a second sample barcode and Illumina TruSeq adapters. The libraries were sequenced on an Illumina NovaSeq using 2 x 150 bp paired-end reads. Turning to the authors' computational methods: Reads were demultiplexed and collapsed into UMI-guided consensus sequences with migec v1.2.7. Using mixcr v2.1.11, the UMI consensuses were aligned to TRA and TRB V and J templates and assembled into clonotypes. A clonotype was counted as expanded or contracted only if both edgeR and NoisET called the change significant, with noise models trained on biological replicates. For edgeR calls, the thresholds were a false discovery rate-adjusted p below 0.01 and a log2 fold-change of 1. As an exploratory analysis of dynamics, max-normalized trajectories of the 1000 most abundant clonotypes were examined by PCA with hierarchical clustering. Separately sequenced CD4+ and CD8+ repertoires were used to assign a CD4 or CD8 phenotype to each responding clone. TCRdb reran the public reads through fastp at Q25 and MiXCR, keeping productive beta chains. When rows share a CDR3 protein, they turn into one entry using the most common DNA and genes. It is TCRdb's table, rather than the study itself, that gives the V and J calls and clone size. This sample gives fewer than 600,000 distinct CDR3 sequences in total; about 20% of them show up just once. The ten top clones hold 7% to 9% of the sample.

This specimen comes from a study of T-cell memory formation after mild COVID-19 (dated by TCRdb to the early 2020s). For the wider study: TCR sequence clusters from the two donors were largely donor specific. Longitudinal TCRalpha and TCRbeta repertoire sequencing tracked T-cell clones expanding and contracting after mild COVID-19 in a couple of donors. Two young, previously healthy adult volunteers made up the cohort, one male and one female.

PBMCs were isolated by Ficoll-Paque density gradient centrifugation. The study at large found these results: The second-wave clones that peaked on day 37 were not confirmed to be SARS-CoV-2 specific. Only a couple of mild cases were covered in the study, and larger cohorts including severe cases with pre-infection samples were considered necessary. Some responding clones were detected in pre-infection memory, suggesting pre-existing cross-reactive memory T cells joined the SARS-CoV-2 response. Clones that contracted from day 15 to 85 showed balanced CD4/CD8 phenotypes, whereas a second wave of clones that expanded from day 15 to 37 leaned towards CD4+. Contracting CD4+ clones appeared mostly in the CM and EM memory subsets, whereas CD8+ clones were enriched in EMRA.

Counted from cysteine to phenylalanine, this CDR3 has 18 amino acids. Here the CDR3 DNA is all that survives: 54 bases in frame from base 1. Cut back by 5 bases and 4 bases, the V and J ends lie 24 bases apart. From the germline V gene (reference sequence), CDR1 is LNHNV and CDR2 is YYDKDF. The chain couples TRBV15 to TRBJ2-1, with the D gene possibly TRBD1 or TRBD2, each one fitting 5 bases. The sample comprised PBMCs or a T cell subset sorted from them (not recorded which). This sequence originates from an adult woman who had mild COVID-19 (a few samples of this study predate the infection). The sample titles of this study are shuffled in the database, so cell type and time point are left out; the donor was told from shared clones. At the DNA level, the sequence is TGTGCCACCAGCGGATGGGGGTCGCGGCGTATTGAATACAATGAGCAGTTCTTC. It codes for CATSGWGSRRIEYNEQFF.